A single sample gave rise to the 29 T cell receptor beta chains below, sequenced in a study of cytomegalovirus exposure and HLA in healthy donors. Assay: immunoSEQ multiplex PCR; the TCRdb copy retains only in-frame clones and omits some. The table records 150,000 to 200,000 clones, around 96% of them present only once. The sample comprised PBMCs. Every receptor here comes from a woman aged 18-30 years in good health and CMV-seronegative.

This clone was observed a handful of times. The rearrangement joins TRBV29-1 to TRBJ1-1; possibly TRBD1 for D (6 bases). Trimming shortened V by 6 bases and J by 4 bases, and 12 bases separated the two germline ends. There are 12 residues in the CDR3. Germline CDR1 is SQVTM and CDR2 is ANQGSEA. The CDR3 reads CSVKQGATEAFF. In DNA form, the CDR3 reads TGCAGCGTGAAACAGGGCGCCACTGAAGCTTTCTTT.

This clone was recorded once. Compared with germline, one end of the junction differs, possibly owing to a read error. The genes are TRBV7-7 and TRBJ1-3; TRBD1 might be the D (5 bases). The CDR3 length is 15 residues. CDR1 and CDR2 (germline): SSHAT, FNYEAQ (reference sequence). CDR3 region: CASSLDTSSGNTIYF. The CDR3 bases are TGTGCTAGCAGCTTGGACACGAGCTCTGGAAACACCATATATTTT.

This clone appeared once. This chain links TRBV6-5 with TRBJ1-1, with D uncertain. The CDR3 covers 13 residues. Germline values: CDR1 MNHEY, CDR2 SVGAGI. Trimming took off 0 bases at V and 1 base at J, with 3 bases between the two ends. This chain's CDR3 is CASSYSWNTEAFF. The CDR3 nucleotides are TGTGCCAGCAGTTACTCCTGGAACACTGAAGCTTTCTTT.

The J gene is TRBJ1-3, the V gene TRBV27; D not resolved. Trimming took 3 bases from V and 0 from J, leaving 21 bases between them. The CDR3 has 19 amino acids. Germline CDR1 and CDR2: MNHEY and SMNVEV (reference sequence). The DNA for the CDR3 is TGTGCCAGCAGTTTTACGGAACGGATAATTGGGAGCTCTGGAAACACCATATATTTT. As protein: CASSFTERIIGSSGNTIYF.

This chain links TRBV5-4 with TRBJ2-7; D perhaps matches TRBD2 (6 bases). The germline gives CDR1 SGHNT, CDR2 YYREEE (reference sequence). The CDR3 is 14 residues long. The ends were cut back, 2 bases at V and 1 base at J, with 10 bases in the middle. CDR3 amino acids: CASSFQRGSYEQYF. The DNA of the CDR3 is TGTGCCAGCAGCTTCCAACGGGGGTCCTACGAGCAGTACTTC. The variable domain in full, with the rest retrieved from reference TRBV5-4 and TRBJ2-7, is ETGVTQSPTHLIKTRGQQVTLRCSSQSGHNTVSWYQQALGQGPQFIFQYYREEENGRGNFPPRFSGLQFPNYSSELNVNALELDDSALYLCASSFQRGSYEQYFGPGTRLTVT.

The chain combines TRBV2 with TRBJ2-2, with TRBD2 identical over 10 bases. V lost 7 bases and J lost 0; bases outside the gene matches: 5. CDR3 length equals 16 residues. Germline V gene data show CDR1 as SNHLY and CDR2 as FYNNEI. CDR3 DNA: TGTGCCAGCACCCTAGCGGGGGCCCCGAACACCGGGGAGCTGTTTTTT. It specifies CASTLAGAPNTGELFF.

This chain joins TRBV5-1 and TRBJ2-5, with D maybe TRBD1 (5 bases). The CDR3 is 13 residues long. The germline CDR1 and CDR2 sequences are SGHRS and YFSETQ. Trimming stripped 3 bases from V and 5 bases from J, with 11 bases between. CDR3 DNA sequence: TGCGCCAGCAGCTGGCAGGGATGGGAGACCCAGTACTTC. Its protein is CASSWQGWETQYF.

The chain uses TRBV4-3 and TRBJ2-2, with D tentatively TRBD2 (6 bases). The CDR3 runs to 15 residues. Between the trimmed V and J ends, which lost 1 base and 3 bases, there was a span of 9 bases. CDR1 and CDR2 from the germline V gene are LGHNA and YSLEER. The CDR3 region is CASSQGVADTGELFF. For the CDR3, the DNA is TGCGCCAGCAGCCAAGGGGTAGCGGACACCGGGGAGCTGTTTTTT.

The chain uses TRBV7-2 and TRBJ1-2; weak D call: TRBD1 (5 bases). Between the trimmed V and J ends, which lost 7 bases and 4 bases, there was a span of 25 bases. CDR1 and CDR2 (germline): SGHTA, FQGNSA. The CDR3 contains 17 residues. CDR3 sequence reads: CASTLTNSGLSVYGYTF. In nucleotides, the CDR3 is TGTGCCAGCACCCTTACCAACTCAGGGCTTTCAGTCTATGGCTACACCTTC.

The chain uses TRBV11-2 and TRBJ2-1; 12 bases agree with TRBD2. The CDR3 contains 15 residues. Germline V gene data show CDR1 as SGHAT and CDR2 as FQNNGV. The junction had 6 bases not matched to a gene; V was cut back by 4 bases and J by 8 bases. Here the CDR3 DNA reads TGTGCCAGCAGCTCCCGACTAGCGGGGGAATATGAGCAGTTCTTC. The encoded protein is CASSSRLAGEYEQFF.

The rearrangement links TRBV7-9 to TRBJ1-1, with TRBD1 matching over 10 bases. The junction had 9 bases not matched to a gene; V was cut back by 5 bases and J by 12 bases. The CDR3 loop spans 13 amino acids. Germline V lookup: CDR1 SEHNR, CDR2 FQNEAQ (reference sequence). The CDR3 region is CASSPSGQGISFF. The DNA for the CDR3 is TGTGCCAGCAGCCCGTCGGGACAGGGGATTTCTTTCTTT. Combining the CDR3 with reference TRBV7-9 and TRBJ1-1 gives the whole variable domain DTGVSQNPRHKITKRGQNVTFRCDPISEHNRLYWYRQTLGQGPEFLTYFQNEAQLEKSRLLSDRFSAERPKGSFSTLEIQRTEQGDSAMYLCASSPSGQGISFFGQGTRLTVV.

This clone was observed once. The rearrangement uses TRBV28 and TRBJ1-1; 7 bases fit TRBD1. This CDR3 is built from 15 residues. J was trimmed by 0 bases and V by 5 bases; bases with no gene match: 6. The V gene's germline CDR1 is MDHEN and CDR2 SYDVKM. CDR3 sequence reads: CASSAGTVMNTEAFF. For the CDR3, the DNA is TGTGCCAGCAGTGCCGGGACAGTTATGAACACTGAAGCTTTCTTT.

V usage is TRBV30 and J usage is TRBJ1-5; D gene uncertain. Germline loops: CDR1 GTSNPN, CDR2 SVGIG (reference sequence). The length of the CDR3 is 12 residues. Trimming removed 3 bases from V and 5 bases from J, with 8 bases in between. Here the CDR3 DNA reads TGTGCCTGGAGCACTGGAGATCAGCCCCAGCATTTT. This translates into CAWSTGDQPQHF.

V usage is TRBV10-1 and J usage is TRBJ2-5; the D gene is possibly TRBD1 (5 bases). The CDR3 contains 17 residues. The V and J ends lost 6 bases and 1 base respectively, with 21 bases between them. The germline gives CDR1 WNHNN, CDR2 SYGVQD (reference sequence). The CDR3 reads CASRERGRAGIQETQYF. DNA for the CDR3: TGCGCCAGCAGGGAAAGGGGTAGGGCAGGTATCCAAGAGACCCAGTACTTC.

This sequence joins TRBV5-1 and TRBJ2-7; D is possibly TRBD1 (6 bases). The CDR3 contains 13 residues. Germline V gene lookup returns CDR1 SGHRS and CDR2 YFSETQ. V lost 5 bases and J 2 bases, leaving 11 bases between the germline ends. The CDR3 here is CASRQGIPYEQYF. DNA for the CDR3: TGCGCCAGCAGACAGGGAATTCCCTACGAGCAGTACTTC.

This chain joins TRBV15 and TRBJ2-1; tentative D call: TRBD2 (6 bases). Germline V gives CDR1 LNHNV, CDR2 YYDKDF (reference sequence). The V and J ends lost 0 bases and 8 bases respectively, with 14 bases between them. This CDR3 has 15 amino acids. The CDR3 coding sequence is TGTGCCACCAGCAGAGATGGGGTGGGGGGTTATGAGCAGTTCTTC. This sequence encodes CATSRDGVGGYEQFF.

The V call is TRBV4-1, the J call TRBJ2-7; maybe TRBD2 (5 bases). The CDR3 extends over 14 amino acids. Germline CDR1 and CDR2: MGHRA and YSYEKL. Trimming took off 6 bases at V and 2 bases at J, with 14 bases between the two ends. This CDR3 is CASRNLASAYEQYF. Written as DNA, the CDR3 is TGCGCCAGCAGAAACCTAGCTTCAGCCTACGAGCAGTACTTC.

The rearrangement joins TRBV2 to TRBJ2-3, with 10 nucleotides matching TRBD2. Germline V gene data show CDR1 as SNHLY and CDR2 as FYNNEI. The CDR3 is made up of 15 amino acids. V dropped 5 bases and J dropped 4; count of bases not matched to a gene: 6. CDR3 coding DNA: TGTGCCAGCAGTTCAGCGGGGGGGCTGGCAGATACGCAGTATTTT. As protein: CASSSAGGLADTQYF.

J is TRBJ1-5 and V is TRBV19, with 9 positions matching TRBD1. This CDR3 spans 16 amino acids. Germline CDR1 LNHDA, CDR2 SQIVND (reference sequence). The J segment lost 0 bases and the V segment lost 5 bases, leaving 5 bases of the junction unmatched. CDR3 sequence (DNA): TGTGCCAGTAGTGGAGGACAGGGGTTTAGCAATCAGCCCCAGCATTTT. Translating gives CASSGGQGFSNQPQHF.

The V call is TRBV2, the J call TRBJ2-2; 7 nucleotides agree with TRBD1. The CDR3 runs 15 residues. J lost 4 bases, V lost 6 bases, and 8 bases had no gene match. Germline V gene lookup returns CDR1 SNHLY and CDR2 FYNNEI. The CDR3 nucleotides are TGTGCCAGCAGCAGGACAGGAAGGGGCACCGGGGAGCTGTTTTTT. Encoded protein: CASSRTGRGTGELFF.

This chain joins TRBV1 and TRBJ2-2; the table's D call TRBD2 went unverified against the DNA. TRBV1 is flagged as a pseudogene. CDR3 length equals 16 residues. Here the CDR3 DNA reads TGCACCAGCAGCCAAGATAGCAAACCGAACACCGGGGAGCTGTTTTTT. This codes for CTSSQDSKPNTGELFF.

This sequence joins TRBV21-1 and TRBJ1-4. TRBV21-1 is a pseudogene. There are 15 residues in the CDR3. CDR3 residues: CASSKVWSVSEKLFF. In DNA, the CDR3 is TGTGCCAGCAGCAAAGTTTGGTCCGTGAGTGAAAAACTGTTTTTT.

The chain recombines TRBV19 with TRBJ1-2; D is perhaps TRBD1 (5 bases). V gave up 1 base and J gave up 8 bases, with 11 bases separating them. This CDR3 comprises 13 residues. Germline CDR1 reads LNHDA; CDR2 reads SQIVND (reference sequence). This CDR3 is CASSIVRGSGYTF. The CDR3 coding sequence is TGTGCCAGTAGTATAGTCCGGGGGTCCGGCTACACCTTC.

The V gene is TRBV18, the J gene TRBJ2-3; D may be TRBD2 (5 bases). Germline V gene sequence: CDR1 KGHSH, CDR2 LQKENI. Between the trimmed V and J ends, which lost 3 bases and 0 bases, there was a span of 10 bases. This CDR3 spans 15 amino acids. This CDR3 reads CASSPVGVSTDTQYF. CDR3 coding DNA: TGTGCCAGCTCACCGGTCGGGGTTAGCACAGATACGCAGTATTTT.

This clone is a singleton in its sample. V usage is TRBV5-6 and J usage is TRBJ2-5; 7 bases line up with TRBD2. V lost 0 bases, J lost 1 base, and 3 bases stayed unmatched. The CDR3 is made up of 15 amino acids. Germline V gives CDR1 SGHDT, CDR2 YYEEEE. CDR3 DNA sequence: TGTGCCAGCAGCTTGGTAACTAGCGCCCAAGAGACCCAGTACTTC. Translating gives CASSLVTSAQETQYF. The full variable domain, its missing parts supplied by reference TRBV5-6 and TRBJ2-5, is DAGVTQSPTHLIKTRGQQVTLRCSPKSGHDTVSWYQQALGQGPQFIFQYYEEEERQRGNFPDRFSGHQFPNYSSELNVNALLLGDSALYLCASSLVTSAQETQYFGPGTRLLVL.

The J gene is TRBJ2-3, the V gene TRBV2, with 9 positions matching TRBD1. Germline V lookup: CDR1 SNHLY, CDR2 FYNNEI. The CDR3 is 15 amino acids. J was trimmed by 6 bases and V by 2 bases; bases with no gene match: 6. CDR3 bases: TGTGCCAGCAGTGAATGGGGACAGGGAGTGGATACGCAGTATTTT. Protein: CASSEWGQGVDTQYF.

V gene TRBV19 combines with J gene TRBJ2-5; 7 bases are a match to TRBD1. CDR1 is LNHDA, CDR2 SQIVND, per germline (reference sequence). V gave up 5 bases and J gave up 4 bases; unmatched junction bases: 7. The CDR3 has 14 residues. The CDR3 sequence is CASSRDSPPETQYF. In DNA form, the CDR3 reads TGTGCCAGTAGTCGGGACAGTCCCCCAGAGACCCAGTACTTC.

This chain uses TRBV19 with TRBJ2-1, with TRBD2 identical over 8 bases. J gave up 0 bases and V 5 bases, and 9 bases lay outside the gene matches. The CDR3 has 17 residues. CDR1 and CDR2 (germline): LNHDA, SQIVND (reference sequence). The DNA of the CDR3 is TGTGCCAGTAGTCCGGCGGGGGGCGTAAGCTCCTACAATGAGCAGTTCTTC. It translates to CASSPAGGVSSYNEQFF.

This rearrangement joins TRBV20-1 to TRBJ2-3; D gene unclear. Germline CDR1 and CDR2: DFQATT and SNEGSKA (reference sequence). V gave up 7 bases and J gave up 4 bases, with 9 bases separating them. This CDR3 comprises 11 residues. The CDR3 DNA follows: TGCAGTGTTCAGGTGTCAGATACGCAGTATTTT. The encoded protein is CSVQVSDTQYF.